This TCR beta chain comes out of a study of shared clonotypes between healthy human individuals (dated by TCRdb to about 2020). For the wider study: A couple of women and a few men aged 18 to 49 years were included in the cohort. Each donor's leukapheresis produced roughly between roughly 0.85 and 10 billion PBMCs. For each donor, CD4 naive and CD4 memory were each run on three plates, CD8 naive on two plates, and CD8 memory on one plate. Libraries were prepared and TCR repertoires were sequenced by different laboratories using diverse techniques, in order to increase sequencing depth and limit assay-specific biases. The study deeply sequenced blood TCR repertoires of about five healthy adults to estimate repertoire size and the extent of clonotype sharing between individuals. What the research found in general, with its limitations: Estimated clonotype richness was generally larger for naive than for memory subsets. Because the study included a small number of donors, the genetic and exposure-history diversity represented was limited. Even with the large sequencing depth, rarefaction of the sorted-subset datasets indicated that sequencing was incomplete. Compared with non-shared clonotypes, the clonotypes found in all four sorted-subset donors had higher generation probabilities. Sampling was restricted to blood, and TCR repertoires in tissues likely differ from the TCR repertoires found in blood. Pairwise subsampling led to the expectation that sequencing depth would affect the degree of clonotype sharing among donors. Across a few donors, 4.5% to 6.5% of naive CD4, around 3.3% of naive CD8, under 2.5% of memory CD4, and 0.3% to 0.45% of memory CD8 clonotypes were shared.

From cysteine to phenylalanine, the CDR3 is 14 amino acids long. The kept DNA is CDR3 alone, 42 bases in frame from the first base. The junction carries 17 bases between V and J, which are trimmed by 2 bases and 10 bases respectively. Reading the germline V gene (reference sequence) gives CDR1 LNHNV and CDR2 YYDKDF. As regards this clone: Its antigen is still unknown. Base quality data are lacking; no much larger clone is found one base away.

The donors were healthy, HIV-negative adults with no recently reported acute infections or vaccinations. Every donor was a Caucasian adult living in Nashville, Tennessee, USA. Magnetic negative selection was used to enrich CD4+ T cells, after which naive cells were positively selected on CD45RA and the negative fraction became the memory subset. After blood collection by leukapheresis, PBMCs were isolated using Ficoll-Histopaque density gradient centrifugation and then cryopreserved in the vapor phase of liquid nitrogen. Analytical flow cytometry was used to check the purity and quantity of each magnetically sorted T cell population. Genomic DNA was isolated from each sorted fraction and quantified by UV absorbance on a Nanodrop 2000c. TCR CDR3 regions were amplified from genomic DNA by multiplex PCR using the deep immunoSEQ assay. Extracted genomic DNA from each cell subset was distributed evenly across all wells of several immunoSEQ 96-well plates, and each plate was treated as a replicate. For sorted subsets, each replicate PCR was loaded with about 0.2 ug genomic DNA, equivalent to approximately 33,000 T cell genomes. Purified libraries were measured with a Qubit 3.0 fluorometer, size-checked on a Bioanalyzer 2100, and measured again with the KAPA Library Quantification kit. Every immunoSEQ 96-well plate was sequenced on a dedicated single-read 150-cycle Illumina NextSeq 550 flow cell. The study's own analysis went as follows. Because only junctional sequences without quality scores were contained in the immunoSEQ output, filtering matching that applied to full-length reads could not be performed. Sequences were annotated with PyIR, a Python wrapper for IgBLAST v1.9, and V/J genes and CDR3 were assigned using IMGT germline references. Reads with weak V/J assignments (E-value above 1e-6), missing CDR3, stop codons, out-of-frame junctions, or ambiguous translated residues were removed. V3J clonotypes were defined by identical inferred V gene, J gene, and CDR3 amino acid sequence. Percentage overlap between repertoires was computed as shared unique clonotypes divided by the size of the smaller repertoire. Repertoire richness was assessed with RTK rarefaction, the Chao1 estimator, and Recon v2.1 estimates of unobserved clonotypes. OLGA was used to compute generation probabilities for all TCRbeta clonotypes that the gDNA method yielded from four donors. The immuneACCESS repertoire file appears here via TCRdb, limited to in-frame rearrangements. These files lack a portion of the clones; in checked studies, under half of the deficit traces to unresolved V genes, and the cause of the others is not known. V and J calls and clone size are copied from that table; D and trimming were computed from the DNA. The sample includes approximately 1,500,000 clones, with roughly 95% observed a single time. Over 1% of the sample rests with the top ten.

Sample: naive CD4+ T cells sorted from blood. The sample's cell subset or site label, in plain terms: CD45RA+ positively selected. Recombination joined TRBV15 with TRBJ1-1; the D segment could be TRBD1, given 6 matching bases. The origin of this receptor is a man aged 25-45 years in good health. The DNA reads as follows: TGTGCCACCAGCAGATCAAAGGGCCCAGGGGCAGCTTTCTTT. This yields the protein CATSRSKGPGAAFF.